This TCR beta chain was captured in a study of cytomegalovirus exposure and HLA in healthy donors. Study background: Inside one of the first data releases sat 85 million or so unique TCRs taken from HLA-typed donors.

This CDR3 is 16 amino acids long. Germline V lookup: CDR1 ENHRY, CDR2 SYGVKD. Trimming removed 3 bases from V and 4 bases from J; junction bases left unmatched: 8. Vbeta (60) and Jbeta (13) primers were used in the PCR. Only in-frame clones appear in the TCRdb table, and some are missing; sequencing was by immunoSEQ multiplex PCR. The repertoire holds fewer than 200,000 clones, with about 82% as singletons. The V gene is TRBV10-3, the J gene TRBJ1-5; 8 bases agree with TRBD1. Input material: PBMCs. The source is a woman between 25 and 40 years old in good health and CMV-seropositive. CDR3 loop: CAISETGTGPNQPQHF. CDR3 bases: TGTGCCATCAGTGAAACTGGGACAGGACCAAATCAGCCCCAGCATTTT.